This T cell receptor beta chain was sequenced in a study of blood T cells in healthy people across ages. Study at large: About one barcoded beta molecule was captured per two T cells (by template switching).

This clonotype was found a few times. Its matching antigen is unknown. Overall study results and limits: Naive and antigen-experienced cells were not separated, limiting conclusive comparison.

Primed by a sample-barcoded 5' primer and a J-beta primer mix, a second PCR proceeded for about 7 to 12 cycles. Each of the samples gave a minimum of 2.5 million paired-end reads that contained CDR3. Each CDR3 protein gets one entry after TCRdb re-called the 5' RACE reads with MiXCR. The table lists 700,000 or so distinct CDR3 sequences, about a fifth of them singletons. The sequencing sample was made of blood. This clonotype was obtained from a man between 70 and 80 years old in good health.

CDR3 sequence: CASSLATGIEAFF. The CDR3 DNA is TGTGCCAGCAGCTTAGCCACAGGTATCGAAGCTTTCTTT. The V and J genes are TRBV7-2 and TRBJ1-1; D may be TRBD1 (5 bases). Per the germline V gene, CDR1 is SGHTA and CDR2 is FQGNSA. V dropped 0 bases and J dropped 8 bases, with 10 bases sitting between them. The CDR3 totals 13 residues.